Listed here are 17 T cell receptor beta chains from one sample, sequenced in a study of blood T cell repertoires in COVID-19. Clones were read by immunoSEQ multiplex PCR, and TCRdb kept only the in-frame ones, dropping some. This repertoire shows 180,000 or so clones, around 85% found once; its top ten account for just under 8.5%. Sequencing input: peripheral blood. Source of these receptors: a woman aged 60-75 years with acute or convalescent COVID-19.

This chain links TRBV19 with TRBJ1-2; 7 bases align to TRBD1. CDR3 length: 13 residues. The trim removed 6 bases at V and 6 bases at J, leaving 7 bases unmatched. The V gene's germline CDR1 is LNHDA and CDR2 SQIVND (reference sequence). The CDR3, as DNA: TGTGCCAGTAGACAGGGGATAGGTGATGGCTACACCTTC. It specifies CASRQGIGDGYTF. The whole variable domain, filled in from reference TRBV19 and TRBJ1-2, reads DGGITQSPKYLFRKEGQNVTLSCEQNLNHDAMYWYRQDPGQGLRLIYYSQIVNDFQKGDIAEGYSVSREKKESFPLTVTSAQKNPTAFYLCASRQGIGDGYTFGSGTRLTVV.

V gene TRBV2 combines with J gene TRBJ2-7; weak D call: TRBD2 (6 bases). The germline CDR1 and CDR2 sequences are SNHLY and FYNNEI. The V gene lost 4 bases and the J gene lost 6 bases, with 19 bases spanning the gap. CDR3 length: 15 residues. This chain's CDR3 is CASSGRGREPPEQYF. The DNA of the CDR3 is TGTGCCAGCAGTGGGAGGGGCAGGGAACCCCCCGAGCAGTACTTC.

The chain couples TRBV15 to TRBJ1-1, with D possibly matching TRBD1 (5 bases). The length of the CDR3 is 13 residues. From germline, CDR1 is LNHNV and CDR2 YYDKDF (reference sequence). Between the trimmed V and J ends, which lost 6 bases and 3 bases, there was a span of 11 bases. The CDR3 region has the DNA TGTGCCACCAGGCTGTGGGGGGACACTGAAGCTTTCTTT. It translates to CATRLWGDTEAFF. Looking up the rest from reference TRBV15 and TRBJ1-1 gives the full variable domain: DAMVIQNPRYQVTQFGKPVTLSCSQTLNHNVMYWYQQKSSQAPKLLFHYYDKDFNNEADTPDNFQSRRPNTSFCFLDIRSPGLGDTAMYLCATRLWGDTEAFFGQGTRLTVV.

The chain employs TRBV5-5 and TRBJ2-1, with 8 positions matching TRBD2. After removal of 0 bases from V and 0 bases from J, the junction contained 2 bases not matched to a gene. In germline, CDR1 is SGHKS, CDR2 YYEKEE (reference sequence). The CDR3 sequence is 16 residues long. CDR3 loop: CASSLAGGSSYNEQFF. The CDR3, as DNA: TGTGCCAGCAGCTTGGCGGGGGGGTCCTCCTACAATGAGCAGTTCTTC.

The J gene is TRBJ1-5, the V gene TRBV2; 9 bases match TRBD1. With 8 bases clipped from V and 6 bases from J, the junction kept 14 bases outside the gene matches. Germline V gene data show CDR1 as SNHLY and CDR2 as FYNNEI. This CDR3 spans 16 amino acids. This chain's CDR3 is CASQLTPGQGTQPQHF. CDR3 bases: TGTGCCAGCCAACTAACTCCTGGACAGGGGACTCAGCCCCAGCATTTT.

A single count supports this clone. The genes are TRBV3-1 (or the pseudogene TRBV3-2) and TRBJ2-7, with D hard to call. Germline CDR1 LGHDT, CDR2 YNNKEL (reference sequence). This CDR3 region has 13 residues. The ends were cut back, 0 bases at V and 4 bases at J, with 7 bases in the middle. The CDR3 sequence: CASSQDRGYEQYF. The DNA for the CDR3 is TGTGCCAGCAGCCAAGATCGAGGATACGAGCAGTACTTC.

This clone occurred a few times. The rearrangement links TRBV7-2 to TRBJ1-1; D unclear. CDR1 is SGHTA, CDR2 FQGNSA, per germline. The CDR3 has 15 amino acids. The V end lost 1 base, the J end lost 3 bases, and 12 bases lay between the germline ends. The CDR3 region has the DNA TGTGCCAGCAGCTTAGGTCGCAGGTTCGACACTGAAGCTTTCTTT. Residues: CASSLGRRFDTEAFF.

This CDR3 reads CASSQLRDRPNEQFF. CDR3 coding DNA: TGTGCCAGCAGCCAACTCCGGGACAGGCCTAATGAGCAGTTCTTC. The rearrangement joins TRBV3-1 (or the pseudogene TRBV3-2) to TRBJ2-1, with 8 bases aligning to TRBD1. There are 15 residues in the CDR3. Germline V gene sequence: CDR1 LGHDT, CDR2 YNNKEL (reference sequence). Trimming removed 2 bases from V and 7 bases from J; junction bases left unmatched: 7.

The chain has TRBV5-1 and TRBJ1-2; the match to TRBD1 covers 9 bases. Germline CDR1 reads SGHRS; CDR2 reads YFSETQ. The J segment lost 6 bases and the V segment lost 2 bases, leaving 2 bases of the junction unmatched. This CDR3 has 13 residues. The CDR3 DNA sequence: TGCGCCAGCAGCTTAGGGACAGGGCATGGCTACACCTTC. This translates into CASSLGTGHGYTF.

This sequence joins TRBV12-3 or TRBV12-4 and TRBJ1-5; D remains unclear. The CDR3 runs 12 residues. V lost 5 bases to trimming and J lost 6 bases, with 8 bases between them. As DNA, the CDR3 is TGTGCCAGCAGTGCGGGGATTCAGCCCCAGCATTTT. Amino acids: CASSAGIQPQHF.

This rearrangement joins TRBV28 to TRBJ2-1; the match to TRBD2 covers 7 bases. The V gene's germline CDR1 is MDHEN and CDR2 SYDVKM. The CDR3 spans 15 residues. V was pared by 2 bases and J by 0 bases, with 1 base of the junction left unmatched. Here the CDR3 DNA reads TGTGCCAGCAGTTTAGGCGGGGGCTCCTACAATGAGCAGTTCTTC. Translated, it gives CASSLGGGSYNEQFF.

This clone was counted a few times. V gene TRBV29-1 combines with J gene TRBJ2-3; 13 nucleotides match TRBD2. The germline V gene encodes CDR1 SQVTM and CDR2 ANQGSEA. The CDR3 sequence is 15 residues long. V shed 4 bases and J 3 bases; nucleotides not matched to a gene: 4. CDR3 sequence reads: CSVAGLAGVTDTQYF. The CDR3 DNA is TGCAGCGTTGCTGGACTAGCGGGAGTGACAGATACGCAGTATTTT.

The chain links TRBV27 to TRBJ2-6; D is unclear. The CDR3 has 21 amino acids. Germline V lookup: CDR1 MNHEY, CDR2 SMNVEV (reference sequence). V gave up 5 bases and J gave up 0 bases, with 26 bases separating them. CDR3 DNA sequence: TGTGCCAGCAGTCCTGGCTTTTCTTTTCAGGCGATCTCCTCTGGGGCCAACGTCCTGACTTTC. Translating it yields CASSPGFSFQAISSGANVLTF. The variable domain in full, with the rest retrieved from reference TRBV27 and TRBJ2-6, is EAQVTQNPRYLITVTGKKLTVTCSQNMNHEYMSWYRQDPGLGLRQIYYSMNVEVTDKGDVPEGYKVSRKEKRNFPLILESPSPNQTSLYFCASSPGFSFQAISSGANVLTFGAGSRLTVL.

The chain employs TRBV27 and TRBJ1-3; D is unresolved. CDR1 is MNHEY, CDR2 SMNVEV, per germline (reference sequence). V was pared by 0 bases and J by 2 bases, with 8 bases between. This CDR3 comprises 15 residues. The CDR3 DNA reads TGTGCCAGCAGTTTATCAGGAGGAGCTGGAAACACCATATATTTT. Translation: CASSLSGGAGNTIYF.

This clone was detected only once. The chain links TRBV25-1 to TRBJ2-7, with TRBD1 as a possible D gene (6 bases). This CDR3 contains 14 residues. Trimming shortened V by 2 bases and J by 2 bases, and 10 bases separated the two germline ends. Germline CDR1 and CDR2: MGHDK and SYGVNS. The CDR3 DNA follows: TGTGCCAGCAGTGAAAACAGGGTTCCCTACGAGCAGTACTTC. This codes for CASSENRVPYEQYF.

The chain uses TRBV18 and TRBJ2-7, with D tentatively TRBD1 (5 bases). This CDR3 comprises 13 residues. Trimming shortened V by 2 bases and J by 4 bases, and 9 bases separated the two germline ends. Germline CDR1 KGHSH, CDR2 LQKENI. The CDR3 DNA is TGTGCCAGCTCACCAGCTGCAGGGTACGAGCAGTACGTC. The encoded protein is CASSPAAGYEQYV.

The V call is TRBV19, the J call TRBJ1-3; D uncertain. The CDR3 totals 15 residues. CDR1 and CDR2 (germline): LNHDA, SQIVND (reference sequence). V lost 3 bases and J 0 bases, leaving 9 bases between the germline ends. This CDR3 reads CASSIIGSSGNTIYF. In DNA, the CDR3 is TGTGCCAGTAGTATTATTGGGAGCTCTGGAAACACCATATATTTT.